This T cell receptor beta chain was sequenced in a study of T cells in Graves' hyperthyroidism and ophthalmopathy. Overall study results and limits: Among clonotypes expanded in thyroid above 0.001, most were also found in blood. Stable hyperthyroidism and ophthalmopathy were separated using 13 V-J signatures.

Any symptoms of ophthalmopathy came after the first hyperthyroidism diagnosis, from which the blood sample dates. Researchers amplified the TCR beta CDR3 regions from RNA transcripts. The study used the HTBI primer set for a first-round RT-PCR of the TCR CDR3. TCRdb independently ran MiXCR on the multiplex PCR reads; one entry per CDR3 protein. Altogether some 600,000 distinct CDR3 sequences are present, over 11% being singletons, with the ten largest covering approximately 5.7%. The table lists this clonotype with many counts. Its antigen is still unknown. This CDR3 contains 14 residues. Trimming removed 7 bases from V and 4 bases from J; junction bases left unmatched: 7. The germline V gene encodes CDR1 MNHNS and CDR2 SASEGT.

Sequencing was performed on blood. This TCR came from a woman in her 30s with Graves' hyperthyroidism that later progressed to Graves' ophthalmopathy. The chain is built from TRBV6-1 and TRBJ1-5; 7 bases agree with TRBD1. CDR3 in amino acids: CASNDRAGNQPQHF. Here the CDR3 DNA reads TGTGCCAGCAATGACAGGGCGGGGAATCAGCCCCAGCATTTT.